The rows below give T cell receptor beta chains drawn from one sample of a study of cytomegalovirus exposure and HLA in healthy donors. Measured with immunoSEQ multiplex PCR; TCRdb has only the in-frame clones, and not every one. The data show 180,000 or so clones, with about 79% seen just once and around 1.5% held by the top ten. The sequenced material came from PBMCs. The receptors were sampled from a man aged 18-30 years in good health and CMV-seronegative. The CDR3 runs from the conserved cysteine through the conserved F or W. D genes are given only for firm matches. Size is omitted from some rows. Given values are once, few, many or a class for expanded clones.

v_call: TRBV7-9
j_call: TRBJ2-3
clone_size: -
d_call: TRBD1
cdr3_nt: TGTGCCAGCAGTCCTGGACAGGGTTGGTATTTT
cdr3_aa: CASSPGQGWYF

v_call: TRBV5-4
j_call: TRBJ1-1
clone_size: -
d_call: -
cdr3_nt: TGTGCCAGCAGCGGTTCGGGGGACCTTCTTCTGAACACTGAAGCTTTCTTT
cdr3_aa: CASSGSGDLLLNTEAFF

v_call: TRBV6-4
j_call: TRBJ1-1
clone_size: -
d_call: -
cdr3_nt: TGTGCCAGCAGTGAAGTGTGGACGGGGGGCGATTCGGCTGAAGCTTTCTTT
cdr3_aa: CASSEVWTGGDSAEAFF

v_call: TRBV9
j_call: TRBJ2-1
clone_size: -
d_call: TRBD2
cdr3_nt: TGTGCCAGCAGCGTAGAATACGGGACGGGAGGGAACAATGAGCAGTTCTTC
cdr3_aa: CASSVEYGTGGNNEQFF

v_call: TRBV10-1
j_call: TRBJ2-2
clone_size: -
d_call: -
cdr3_nt: TGCGCCAGCAACACCGGCGGCGGCACCGGGGAGCTGTTTTTT
cdr3_aa: CASNTGGGTGELFF

v_call: TRBV5-1
j_call: TRBJ2-2
clone_size: -
d_call: TRBD1
cdr3_nt: TGCGCCAGCAGCTCGGGACAGCGGAACACCGGGGAGCTGTTTTTT
cdr3_aa: CASSSGQRNTGELFF

v_call: TRBV27
j_call: TRBJ2-7
clone_size: -
d_call: TRBD2
cdr3_nt: TGTGCCAGCAGTTTACGGCGGGAGAGCTCCTACGAGCAGTACTTC
cdr3_aa: CASSLRRESSYEQYF

v_call: TRBV9
j_call: TRBJ2-1
clone_size: -
d_call: TRBD2
cdr3_nt: TGTGCCAGCAGCGTAGACGGGAGCGGGATACTCAATGAGCAGTTCTTC
cdr3_aa: CASSVDGSGILNEQFF

v_call: TRBV6-5
j_call: TRBJ2-7
clone_size: few
d_call: TRBD2
cdr3_nt: TGTGCCAGCAGTTACTCGGGTAGCGGGAGTTACGAGCAGTACTTC
cdr3_aa: CASSYSGSGSYEQYF

v_call: TRBV4-1
j_call: TRBJ1-1
clone_size: -
d_call: -
cdr3_nt: TGCGCCAGCAGCCAATCCGCCCAGCGGAACACTGAAGCTTTCTTT
cdr3_aa: CASSQSAQRNTEAFF

v_call: TRBV6-4
j_call: TRBJ2-1
clone_size: -
d_call: TRBD2
cdr3_nt: TGTGCCAGCAGTGACTTAGCGGGGGGGTCCTACAATGAGCAGTTCTTC
cdr3_aa: CASSDLAGGSYNEQFF

v_call: TRBV2
j_call: TRBJ2-2
clone_size: -
d_call: -
cdr3_nt: TGTGCCAGCAGCCCGCAGGGCACCGGGGAGCTGTTTTTT
cdr3_aa: CASSPQGTGELFF

v_call: TRBV5-1
j_call: TRBJ1-6
clone_size: -
d_call: -
cdr3_nt: TGCGCCAGCAGCTCGGGATCCTCGGGCGGGTCACCCCTCCACTTT
cdr3_aa: CASSSGSSGGSPLHF